These T cell receptor beta chains were read from a single sample in a study of OX40 agonist ivuxolimab in advanced cancers. Clones were read by immunoSEQ multiplex PCR, and TCRdb kept only the in-frame ones, dropping some. This table holds about 36,000 clones, around three quarters found once. The sample consisted of CD4+ or CD8+ T cells sorted from blood, taken in a trial of the OX40 agonist ivuxolimab. Source of these receptors: an adult with an advanced solid tumor such as melanoma, head and neck, liver or kidney cancer. Each CDR3 is given with its conserved first and last residue. The order of the fields is clone size, D gene, V gene, J gene, CDR3 DNA, CDR3 protein. The D gene is left open where the match is weak. Size is stated for part of the rows, as once, few or many counts, or as a class when the clone is expanded.

NA	TRBD1	TRBV5-1	TRBJ1-2	TGCGCCAGCAGCTTGCAGGGCCAGGGGGGATATGGCTACACCTTC	CASSLQGQGGYGYTF
large	NA	TRBV12-5	TRBJ1-5	TGTGCTAGTGGTTTGGATCATCAGCCCCAGCATTTT	CASGLDHQPQHF
many	NA	TRBV5-4	TRBJ1-1	TGTGCCAGCAGCCACCTCAAGGGGTACGGCACTGAAGCTTTCTTT	CASSHLKGYGTEAFF
NA	NA	TRBV5-6	TRBJ2-2	TGTGCCAGCAGACAAGGACCGAACACCGGGGAGCTGTTTTTT	CASRQGPNTGELFF
once	NA	TRBV5-1	TRBJ1-1	TGCGCCAGCAGCTTCGGAGGGGGCACTGAAGCTTTCTTT	CASSFGGGTEAFF
few	NA	TRBV11-2	TRBJ2-5	TGTGCCAGCAGCTTAGTGGAGACCCAGTACTTC	CASSLVETQYF
NA	NA	TRBV9	TRBJ1-4	TGTGCCAGCAGCACTCGACCGGATGAAAAACTGTTTTTT	CASSTRPDEKLFF
NA	NA	TRBV28	TRBJ1-3	TGTGCCAGCAGTTTAAGTCAGGGTATTGGAAACACCATATATTTT	CASSLSQGIGNTIYF
NA	NA	TRBV6-4	TRBJ2-3	TGTGCCAGCCAACAGGGAGACACGCAGTATTTT	CASQQGDTQYF
few	TRBD2	TRBV2	TRBJ2-1	TGTGCCAGCAGCGGCAGCGGGGGTGGGCGGCGGCGGAATGAGCAGTTCTTC	CASSGSGGGRRRNEQFF
few	NA	TRBV9	TRBJ1-1	TGTGCCAGCAGCGTAGAGGGTGTGTCGAACACTGAAGCTTTCTTT	CASSVEGVSNTEAFF
NA	NA	TRBV6-1	TRBJ1-2	TGTGCCAGCGGTCTGACAGGATTCTCTCATGGCTACACCTTC	CASGLTGFSHGYTF
few	NA	TRBV5-1	TRBJ1-1	TGCGCCAGCAGCCGAGGGGGGAGGAACACTGAAGCTTTCTTT	CASSRGGRNTEAFF
NA	TRBD1	TRBV19	TRBJ1-6	TGTGCCAGTAGTACCCTGGGGCAGGGGGATTCACCCCTCCACTTT	CASSTLGQGDSPLHF
NA	NA	TRBV7-6	TRBJ1-1	TGTGCCAGCAGCTTAGAACAAGTGAACACTGAAGCTTTCTTT	CASSLEQVNTEAFF
NA	NA	TRBV11-2	TRBJ1-2	TGTGCCAGCAGCTTGACAGCATTTAACTATGGCTACACCTTC	CASSLTAFNYGYTF
NA	TRBD1	TRBV5-1	TRBJ1-2	TGCGCCAGCAGCTTAGGACAGGCCATATTAAACTATGGCTACACCTTC	CASSLGQAILNYGYTF
NA	NA	TRBV5-1	TRBJ1-1	TGCGCCAGCAGCTTGGTTCAGGCGAACACTGAAGCTTTCTTT	CASSLVQANTEAFF
NA	NA	TRBV10-3	TRBJ1-5	TGTGCCACCAGTGATGGGGGACGGTCGGGCAATCAGCCCCAGCATTTT	CATSDGGRSGNQPQHF
NA	NA	TRBV5-1	TRBJ2-3	TGCGCCAGCAGCTTGGATTTGGGGGGAAACACAGATACGCAGTATTTT	CASSLDLGGNTDTQYF
once	TRBD1	TRBV28	TRBJ2-5	TGTGCCAGCAGTCTAAAGGGGGCGCCAGGGGAGACCCAGTACTTC	CASSLKGAPGETQYF
NA	TRBD1	TRBV7-9	TRBJ2-7	TGTGCCAGCAGCTTGGCCCCGCCAGGGGGACCCTACGAGCAGTACTTC	CASSLAPPGGPYEQYF
NA	NA	TRBV5-1	TRBJ1-1	TGCGCCAGCAGCTTGTATCGGGGCGGAACTGAAGCTTTCTTT	CASSLYRGGTEAFF
NA	NA	TRBV18	TRBJ1-2	TGTGCCAGCTCTCTTTCATATGGCTACACCTTC	CASSLSYGYTF
NA	TRBD1	TRBV19	TRBJ2-2	TGTGCCAGTAGCCGGGACAGGGCCCCCGGGGAGCTGTTTTTT	CASSRDRAPGELFF
NA	TRBD2	TRBV10-3	TRBJ2-3	TGTGCCATCAGCGGGACTAGCGGGGGCCACACAGATACGCAGTATTTT	CAISGTSGGHTDTQYF
NA	NA	TRBV6-6	TRBJ2-2	TGTGCCAGCAGTTGGGGACAATCGAACACCGGGGAGCTGTTTTTT	CASSWGQSNTGELFF
NA	NA	TRBV27	TRBJ1-2	TGTGCCAGCAGTTTATCTTTGGGGTTCAGTGGCTACACCTTC	CASSLSLGFSGYTF
NA	TRBD1	TRBV4-1	TRBJ1-3	TGCGCCAGCAGCCCTGTAAGGACAGGGCTTATTAGCTCTGGAAACACCATATATTTT	CASSPVRTGLISSGNTIYF
NA	TRBD1	TRBV9	TRBJ2-3	TGTGCCAGCAGTCAGGGACAGGGGAAGGGCACAGATACGCAGTATTTT	CASSQGQGKGTDTQYF
NA	NA	TRBV5-8	TRBJ2-2	TGTGCCAGCAGCTTGGCCATTAGAGGGATCGGGGAGCTGTTTTTT	CASSLAIRGIGELFF
NA	NA	TRBV25-1	TRBJ1-2	TGTGCCAGCAGGAAGGAGGGACTCGGCTATGGCTACACCTTC	CASRKEGLGYGYTF
NA	NA	TRBV7-9	TRBJ1-2	TGTGCCAGCAGCTTTAGCGACCCAGATCGAGGCTACACCTTC	CASSFSDPDRGYTF
NA	NA	TRBV5-6	TRBJ2-7	TGTGCCAGCAGCTTCGGGTACGGCTCCGAGCAGTACTTC	CASSFGYGSEQYF
NA	NA	TRBV30	TRBJ2-7	TGTGCCTGGAGTGCCGAGGTCCGCGGCGAGCAGTACTTC	CAWSAEVRGEQYF
NA	TRBD2	TRBV6-6	TRBJ2-3	TGTGCCAGCAGTTGGGGGGGGGCAGATACGCAGTATTTT	CASSWGGADTQYF
few	NA	TRBV5-1	TRBJ1-5	TGCGCCAGCAGGCGAGGGGAGGGCCAGCCCCAGCATTTT	CASRRGEGQPQHF
NA	NA	TRBV7-9	TRBJ2-2	TGTGCCAGCAGCGGACAAAACACCGGGGAGCTGTTTTTT	CASSGQNTGELFF
once	NA	TRBV23-1	TRBJ2-3	TGCGCCAGCAACCCATCGGGCAGCTCTGTCACAGATACGCAGTATTTT	CASNPSGSSVTDTQYF
NA	TRBD2	TRBV28	TRBJ2-3	TGTGCCAGCTTTAGCGGGGGCCGTTCGAATACGCAGTATTTT	CASFSGGRSNTQYF
NA	NA	TRBV27	TRBJ1-5	TGTGCCAGCGTCGCTTCTCAGGAGCCCCAGCATTTT	CASVASQEPQHF
once	NA	TRBV9	TRBJ2-5	TGTGCCAGCAGCGTAGGTGTGACACATGAAGAGACCCAGTACTTC	CASSVGVTHEETQYF
NA	NA	TRBV29-1	TRBJ2-1	TGCAGCGTTGGGTCAGGGGAAGGGGCTGAGCAGTTCTTC	CSVGSGEGAEQFF
NA	NA	TRBV7-9	TRBJ1-2	TGTGCCAGCAGCGGCCGGGACACCCTTTGGCATGGCTACACCTTC	CASSGRDTLWHGYTF
NA	NA	TRBV7-9	TRBJ1-2	TGTGCCAGCAGCTTAGGGTTAGCTAACTATGGCTACACCTTC	CASSLGLANYGYTF
NA	NA	TRBV11-2	TRBJ1-1	TGTGCCAGCAGCTTGAGGAGGGGCACTGAAGCTTTCTTT	CASSLRRGTEAFF